This TCR beta chain was observed in a study of OX40 agonist ivuxolimab in advanced cancers. Study background: It was permissible to have had prior anti-PD-1, anti-PD-L1 or anti-CTLA-4 therapy, and less than 45% had some.

Between the trimmed V and J ends, which lost 4 bases and 2 bases, there was a span of 9 bases. This CDR3 spans 13 amino acids. The germline gives CDR1 SGDLS, CDR2 YYNGEE. TCRdb's copy holds only in-frame clones and misses some; the assay was immunoSEQ multiplex PCR. This sample has 35,000 to 50,000 clones, with 70% to 90% found just once. The sample consisted of CD4+ or CD8+ T cells sorted from blood, taken in a trial of the OX40 agonist ivuxolimab. The receptor's source is an adult with an advanced solid tumor such as melanoma, head and neck, liver or kidney cancer. The chain carries TRBV9 and TRBJ1-1, with D unresolved. The CDR3 nucleotides read TGTGCCAGCAGCTACGCCGCCAACACTGAAGCTTTCTTT. Its protein is CASSYAANTEAFF.